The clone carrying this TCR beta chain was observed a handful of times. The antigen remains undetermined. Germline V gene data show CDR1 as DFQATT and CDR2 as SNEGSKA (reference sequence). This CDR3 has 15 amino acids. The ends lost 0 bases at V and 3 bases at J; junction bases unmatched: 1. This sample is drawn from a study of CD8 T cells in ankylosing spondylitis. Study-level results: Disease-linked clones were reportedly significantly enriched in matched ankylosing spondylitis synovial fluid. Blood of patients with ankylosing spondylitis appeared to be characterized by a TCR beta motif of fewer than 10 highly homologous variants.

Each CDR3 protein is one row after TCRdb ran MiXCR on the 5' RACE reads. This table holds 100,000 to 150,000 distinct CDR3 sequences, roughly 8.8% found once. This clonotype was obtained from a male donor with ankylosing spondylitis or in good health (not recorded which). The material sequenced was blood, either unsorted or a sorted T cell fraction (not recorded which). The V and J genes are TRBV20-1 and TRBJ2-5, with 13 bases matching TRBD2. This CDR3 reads CSARDGLAGEETQYF. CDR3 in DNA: TGCAGTGCTAGAGATGGACTAGCGGGAGAAGAGACCCAGTACTTC.